Described below is a single TCR beta chain sequence and its context. Its target is not known. Researchers report isolating at least 6 million PBMCs per sample. The data belong to a study of blood T cells in healthy people across ages. A J-beta primer mix and a sample-barcoded 5' primer were used in a second PCR of about 7 to 12 cycles. MiXCR was run by TCRdb on the 5' RACE reads, yielding one entry per CDR3 protein. The data contain 700,000 or so distinct CDR3 sequences, about 43% of them singletons. The study, taken as a whole, reports: Unsorted PBMC material precluded a definitive naive versus antigen-experienced comparison. Per million T cells, TCR beta diversity dropped roughly linearly as age increased. Estimated diversity, derived from one million T cells, was regarded as an underestimate.

The receptor was derived from a man older than 75 in good health. The sample consisted of blood.

This CDR3 is CASSSRSAPSYNEQFF. Written as DNA, the CDR3 is TGTGCCAGCAGCAGCCGGAGCGCCCCATCCTACAATGAGCAGTTCTTC. The rearrangement links TRBV28 to TRBJ2-1; D not certain. Trimming took 6 bases from V and 1 from J, leaving 16 bases between them. This CDR3 contains 16 residues. From germline, CDR1 is MDHEN and CDR2 SYDVKM.